This TCR beta chain is from a study of shared clonotypes between healthy human individuals. Comment on this clone: Antigen unknown.

Trimming took off 0 bases at V and 2 bases at J, with 8 bases between the two ends. CDR3 length equals 14 residues. Germline V gene sequence: CDR1 LNHNV, CDR2 YYDKDF (reference sequence). The protocol was immunoSEQ multiplex PCR, while the TCRdb copy is restricted to in-frame clones and leaves out a portion. The sample has around 1,100,000 clones; approximately 80% are singletons. Whole-study findings and limits: The four-donor shared clonotypes exceeded non-shared clonotypes in generation probability, with non-shared ones scoring lower. Limited genetic and exposure-history diversity came from having few donors.

This clonotype was sampled from a man younger than 30 in good health. Some clones in this sample may be carry-over from other donors' samples. J is TRBJ2-7 and V is TRBV15; no definite D call. Specimen: memory CD4+ T cells from PBMCs. Subset of the sample: CD45RA-negative fraction. CDR3 sequence reads: CATSRDAEAYEQYF. Written as DNA, the CDR3 is TGTGCCACCAGCAGAGACGCGGAAGCCTACGAGCAGTACTTC.